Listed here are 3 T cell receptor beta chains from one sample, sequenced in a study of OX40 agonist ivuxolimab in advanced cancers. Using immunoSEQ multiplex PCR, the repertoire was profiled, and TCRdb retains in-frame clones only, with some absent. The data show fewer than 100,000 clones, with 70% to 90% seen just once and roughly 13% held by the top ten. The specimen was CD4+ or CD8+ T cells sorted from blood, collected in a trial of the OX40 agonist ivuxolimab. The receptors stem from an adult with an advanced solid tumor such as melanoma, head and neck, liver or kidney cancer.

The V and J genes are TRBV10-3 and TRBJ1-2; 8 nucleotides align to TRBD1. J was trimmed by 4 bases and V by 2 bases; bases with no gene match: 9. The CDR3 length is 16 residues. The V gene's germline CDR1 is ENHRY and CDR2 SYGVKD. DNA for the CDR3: TGTGCCATCAGTGAGGCAACCGGGACAGGCGCCTATGGCTACACCTTC. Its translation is CAISEATGTGAYGYTF.

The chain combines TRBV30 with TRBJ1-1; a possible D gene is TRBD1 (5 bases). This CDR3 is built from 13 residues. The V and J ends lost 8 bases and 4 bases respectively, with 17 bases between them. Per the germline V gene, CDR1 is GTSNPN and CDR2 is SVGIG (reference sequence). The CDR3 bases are TGTGCCAGTTCGGCCCGGGGACCCACTGAAGCTTTCTTT. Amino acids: CASSARGPTEAFF.

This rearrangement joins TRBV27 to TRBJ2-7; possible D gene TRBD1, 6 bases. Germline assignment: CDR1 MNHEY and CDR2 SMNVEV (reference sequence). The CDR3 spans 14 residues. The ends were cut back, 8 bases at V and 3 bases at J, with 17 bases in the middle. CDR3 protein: CASSQTGPYYEQYF. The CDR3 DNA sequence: TGTGCCAGCTCACAGACAGGACCTTACTACGAGCAGTACTTC.